These 5 T cell receptor beta chains came from one sample sequenced in a study of blood T cell repertoires in COVID-19. Method: immunoSEQ multiplex PCR; TCRdb's copy keeps in-frame clones and lacks some. The repertoire consists of roughly 260,000 clones, with more than 70% occurring once and the leading ten covering approximately 2.3%. The sequenced material came from peripheral blood. The receptors originated from a woman in her fifties or sixties with acute or convalescent COVID-19.

The chain joins TRBV19 to TRBJ1-2; 9 bases are shared with TRBD1. Germline V gene data show CDR1 as LNHDA and CDR2 as SQIVND (reference sequence). Trimming cost V 4 bases and J 4 bases; bases outside gene matches: 7. The CDR3 sequence is 15 residues long. CDR3 nucleotides: TGTGCCAGTAGTAGGGGACAGGGACCTCTCTATGGCTACACCTTC. Its translation is CASSRGQGPLYGYTF.

The chain has TRBV7-8 and TRBJ2-1; 11 bases align to TRBD1. V dropped 5 bases and J dropped 0; count of bases not matched to a gene: 15. Looked up from germline, CDR1 is SGHVS and CDR2 is FQNEAQ. The length of the CDR3 is 20 residues. As DNA, the CDR3 is TGTGCCAGCAGCGCGAAAGGGACAGGGGGTCTATGGGGCTCCTACAATGAGCAGTTCTTC. Its translation is CASSAKGTGGLWGSYNEQFF.

The rearrangement links TRBV19 to TRBJ1-6; TRBD1 is a possible D gene (6 bases). The CDR3 extends over 15 amino acids. V was trimmed by 6 bases and J by 6 bases, leaving 15 bases between them. Germline loops: CDR1 LNHDA, CDR2 SQIVND (reference sequence). The CDR3 sequence: CASSLRQDGNSPLHF. The CDR3 region has the DNA TGTGCCAGTAGCCTAAGACAGGACGGTAATTCACCCCTCCACTTT. The full variable domain, completed using reference TRBV19 and TRBJ1-6, is DGGITQSPKYLFRKEGQNVTLSCEQNLNHDAMYWYRQDPGQGLRLIYYSQIVNDFQKGDIAEGYSVSREKKESFPLTVTSAQKNPTAFYLCASSLRQDGNSPLHFGNGTRLTVT.

This chain joins TRBV7-2 and TRBJ2-7; D is ambiguous. Germline values: CDR1 SGHTA, CDR2 FQGNSA. The CDR3 length is 14 residues. V dropped 4 bases and J dropped 2 bases, with 12 bases sitting between them. This CDR3 reads CASSSTGFTYEQYF. DNA of the CDR3: TGTGCCAGCAGCTCCACCGGGTTTACCTACGAGCAGTACTTC.

This chain uses TRBV15 with TRBJ1-1; D is unclear. This CDR3 has 15 amino acids. The ends were cut back, 0 bases at V and 0 bases at J, with 8 bases in the middle. The germline V gene has CDR1 LNHNV and CDR2 YYDKDF (reference sequence). Here the CDR3 DNA reads TGTGCCACCAGCAGAGATCCAACGGTGAACACTGAAGCTTTCTTT. Protein: CATSRDPTVNTEAFF. Combining the CDR3 with reference TRBV15 and TRBJ1-1 gives the whole variable domain DAMVIQNPRYQVTQFGKPVTLSCSQTLNHNVMYWYQQKSSQAPKLLFHYYDKDFNNEADTPDNFQSRRPNTSFCFLDIRSPGLGDTAMYLCATSRDPTVNTEAFFGQGTRLTVV.